The 12 T cell receptor beta chains below all came from one sample that was sequenced in a study of cytomegalovirus exposure and HLA in healthy donors. A multiplex PCR was run with 60 Vbeta primers and 13 Jbeta primers. Sequencing was performed with immunoSEQ multiplex PCR; in TCRdb, only in-frame clones are kept and a portion is missing. Its listing shows around 65,000 clones. Sequencing was carried out using PBMCs. These receptor sequences come from a man aged 30 to 39 in good health and CMV-seropositive.

The V and J genes are TRBV2 and TRBJ1-2; 9 nucleotides line up with TRBD1. The CDR3 has 14 residues. Germline V CDR1 and CDR2: SNHLY, FYNNEI. V lost 7 bases to trimming and J lost 4 bases; unmatched junction nucleotides: 7. CDR3 region: CASKPGQGLYGYTF. Written as DNA, the CDR3 is TGTGCCAGCAAACCGGGACAGGGCCTCTATGGCTACACCTTC.

J is TRBJ2-5 and V is TRBV30, with TRBD1 as a possible D gene (6 bases). This CDR3 comprises 15 residues. Trimming removed 2 bases at V and 1 base at J, with 14 bases between. Per the germline V gene, CDR1 is GTSNPN and CDR2 is SVGIG (reference sequence). The CDR3 loop reads CAWSPGTLSQETQYF. The CDR3 DNA is TGTGCCTGGAGTCCCGGGACATTAAGCCAAGAGACCCAGTACTTC.

The rearrangement joins TRBV11-2 to TRBJ2-3; 9 bases match TRBD1. The CDR3 totals 15 residues. J lost 4 bases, V lost 4 bases, and 6 bases had no gene match. Germline CDR1 and CDR2: SGHAT and FQNNGV. Written as DNA, the CDR3 is TGTGCCAGCAGCTCCGGACAGGGGCGGCCAGATACGCAGTATTTT. Translation: CASSSGQGRPDTQYF. The whole variable domain, filled in from reference TRBV11-2 and TRBJ2-3, reads EAGVAQSPRYKIIEKRQSVAFWCNPISGHATLYWYQQILGQGPKLLIQFQNNGVVDDSQLPKDRFSAERLKGVDSTLKIQPAKLEDSAVYLCASSSGQGRPDTQYFGPGTRLTVL.

This chain uses TRBV10-3 with TRBJ1-2; D uncertain. V was trimmed by 0 bases and J by 4 bases, leaving 21 bases between them. Germline V gives CDR1 ENHRY, CDR2 SYGVKD. This CDR3 is built from 18 residues. DNA for the CDR3: TGTGCCATCAGTGAGTCGTTAGCGAAACAATCTTACGGCTATGGCTACACCTTC. Encoded protein: CAISESLAKQSYGYGYTF.

The rearrangement uses TRBV18 and TRBJ2-7, with a tentative D call TRBD1 (7 bases). The length of the CDR3 is 16 residues. Germline assignment: CDR1 KGHSH and CDR2 LQKENI. The V end was cut by 5 bases, the J end by 1 base, with 18 bases between. CDR3 DNA: TGTGCCAGCTCATCCACGCGGGACAGCCAATCCTACGAGCAGTACTTC. This gives the protein CASSSTRDSQSYEQYF.

The gene calls are TRBV29-1 and TRBJ1-1; D is ambiguous. This CDR3 has 14 residues. Germline CDR1 SQVTM, CDR2 ANQGSEA. Trimming left V 4 bases short and J 2 bases short, with 14 bases between. The CDR3 sequence is CSVARLLSNTEAFF. Written as DNA, the CDR3 is TGCAGCGTTGCACGTCTCCTAAGCAACACTGAAGCTTTCTTT.

The chain combines TRBV10-3 with TRBJ2-3; tentative D call: TRBD2 (7 bases). This CDR3 spans 15 amino acids. V was pared by 10 bases and J by 0 bases, with 17 bases between. CDR1 and CDR2 from the germline V gene are ENHRY and SYGVKD. The CDR3 DNA sequence: TGTGCCACCACCGAGGGGGACTATAGCACAGATACGCAGTATTTT. Translating gives CATTEGDYSTDTQYF.

V usage is TRBV9 and J usage is TRBJ2-3; the match to TRBD2 covers 11 bases. V lost 4 bases and J lost 4; bases outside the gene matches: 5. The CDR3 length is 15 residues. Per the germline V gene, CDR1 is SGDLS and CDR2 is YYNGEE. In DNA, the CDR3 is TGTGCCAGCAGCACTAGCGGGAGAAGCCCAGATACGCAGTATTTT. It encodes CASSTSGRSPDTQYF.

The V gene is TRBV6-5, the J gene TRBJ2-3, with 8 positions matching TRBD1. The V gene end was trimmed by 2 bases and the J gene end by 3 bases; junction bases not matched to a gene: 7. Germline V gene data show CDR1 as MNHEY and CDR2 as SVGAGI. This CDR3 has 16 amino acids. The CDR3 is CASSYQNRGRTDTQYF. The CDR3 DNA reads TGTGCCAGCAGTTACCAAAACAGGGGGAGAACAGATACGCAGTATTTT.

The genes are TRBV4-2 and TRBJ2-1; 8 bases match TRBD1. There are 16 residues in the CDR3. J lost 5 bases, V lost 2 bases, and 8 bases had no gene match. In germline, CDR1 is LGHNA, CDR2 YNFKEQ. CDR3: CASSQTETGVDNEQFF. Written as DNA, the CDR3 is TGTGCCAGCAGCCAAACAGAGACAGGGGTCGACAATGAGCAGTTCTTC.

The chain joins TRBV30 to TRBJ2-7, with D tentatively TRBD1 (5 bases). Per germline, CDR1 GTSNPN and CDR2 SVGIG (reference sequence). This CDR3 is built from 14 residues. V dropped 2 bases and J dropped 3 bases, with 14 bases sitting between them. In DNA form, the CDR3 reads TGTGCCTGGAGTCCGTGGGGCGGCTACTACGAGCAGTACTTC. Translation gives CAWSPWGGYYEQYF.

Comments on this clone: At one of its ends the junction is not consistent with the germline gene, which may arise from a read error. V and J are TRBV6-1 and TRBJ2-1; TRBD2 aligns across 8 bases. The CDR3 is made up of 15 amino acids. The germline CDR1 and CDR2 sequences are MNHNS and SASEGT. DNA for the CDR3: TGTGCCAGCAGTGAACTAGCGGGCTCCGACAATGAGCAGTTCTTC. As protein: CASSELAGSDNEQFF.